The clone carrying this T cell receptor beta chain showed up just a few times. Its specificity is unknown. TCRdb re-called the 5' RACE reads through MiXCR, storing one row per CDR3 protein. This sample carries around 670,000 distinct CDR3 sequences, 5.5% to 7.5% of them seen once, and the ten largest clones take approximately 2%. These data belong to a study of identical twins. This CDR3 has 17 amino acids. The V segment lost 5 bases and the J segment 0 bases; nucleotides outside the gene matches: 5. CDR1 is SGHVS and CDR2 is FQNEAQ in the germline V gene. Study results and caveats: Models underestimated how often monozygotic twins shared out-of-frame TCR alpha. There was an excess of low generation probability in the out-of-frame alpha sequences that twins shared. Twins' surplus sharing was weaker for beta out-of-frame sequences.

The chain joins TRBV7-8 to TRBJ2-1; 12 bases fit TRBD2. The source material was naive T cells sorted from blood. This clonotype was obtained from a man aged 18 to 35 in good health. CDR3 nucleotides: TGTGCCAGCAGCCCGAGACTAGCGGGAGACTCCTACAATGAGCAGTTCTTC. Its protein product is CASSPRLAGDSYNEQFF.